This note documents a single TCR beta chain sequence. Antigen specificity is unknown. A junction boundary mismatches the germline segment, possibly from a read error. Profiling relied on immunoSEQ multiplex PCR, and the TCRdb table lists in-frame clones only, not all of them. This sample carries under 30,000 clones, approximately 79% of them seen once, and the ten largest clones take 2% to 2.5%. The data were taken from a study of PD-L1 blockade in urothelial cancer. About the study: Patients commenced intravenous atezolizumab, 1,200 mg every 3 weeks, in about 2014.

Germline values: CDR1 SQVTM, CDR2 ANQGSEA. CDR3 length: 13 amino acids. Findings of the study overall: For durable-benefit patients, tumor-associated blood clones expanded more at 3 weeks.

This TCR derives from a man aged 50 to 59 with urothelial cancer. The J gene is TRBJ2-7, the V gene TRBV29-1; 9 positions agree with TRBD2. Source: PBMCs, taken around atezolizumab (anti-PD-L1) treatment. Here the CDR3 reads CSVEGREGLEQYF. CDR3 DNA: TGCAGCGTCGAAGGGCGGGAGGGCCTCGAGCAGTACTTC.